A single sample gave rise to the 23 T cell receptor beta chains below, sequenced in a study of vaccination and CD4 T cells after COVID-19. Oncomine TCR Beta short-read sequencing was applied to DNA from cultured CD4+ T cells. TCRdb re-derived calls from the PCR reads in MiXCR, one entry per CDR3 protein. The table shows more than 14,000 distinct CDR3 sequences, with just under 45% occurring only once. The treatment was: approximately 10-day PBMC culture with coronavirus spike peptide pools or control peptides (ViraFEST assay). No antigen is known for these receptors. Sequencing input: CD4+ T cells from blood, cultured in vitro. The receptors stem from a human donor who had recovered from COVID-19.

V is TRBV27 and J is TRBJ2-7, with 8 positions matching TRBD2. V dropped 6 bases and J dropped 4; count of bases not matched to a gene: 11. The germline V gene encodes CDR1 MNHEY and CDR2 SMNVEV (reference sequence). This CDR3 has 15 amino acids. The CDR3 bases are TGTGCCAGCAGCCCCAAAGCGGGGGAGGCTTACGAGCAGTACTTC. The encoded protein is CASSPKAGEAYEQYF.

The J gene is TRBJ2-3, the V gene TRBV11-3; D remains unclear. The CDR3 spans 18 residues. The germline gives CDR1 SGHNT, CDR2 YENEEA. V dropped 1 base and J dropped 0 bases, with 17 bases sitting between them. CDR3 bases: TGTGCCAGCAGCTTAGGGGCCCTATTTGAACCTAGCACAGATACGCAGTATTTT. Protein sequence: CASSLGALFEPSTDTQYF.

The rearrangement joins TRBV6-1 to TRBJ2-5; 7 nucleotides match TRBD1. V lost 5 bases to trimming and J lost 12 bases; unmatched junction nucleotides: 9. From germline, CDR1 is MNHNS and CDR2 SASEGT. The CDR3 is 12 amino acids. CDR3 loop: CASSPGQLIKYF. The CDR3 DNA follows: TGTGCCAGCAGTCCGGGACAGTTGATCAAGTACTTC.

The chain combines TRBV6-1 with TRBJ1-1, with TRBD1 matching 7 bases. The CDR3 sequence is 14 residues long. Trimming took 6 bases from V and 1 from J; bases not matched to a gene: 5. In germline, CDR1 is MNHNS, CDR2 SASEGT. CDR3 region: CASRRQGSNTEAFF. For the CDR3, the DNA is TGTGCCAGCAGACGACAGGGCTCGAACACTGAAGCTTTCTTT.

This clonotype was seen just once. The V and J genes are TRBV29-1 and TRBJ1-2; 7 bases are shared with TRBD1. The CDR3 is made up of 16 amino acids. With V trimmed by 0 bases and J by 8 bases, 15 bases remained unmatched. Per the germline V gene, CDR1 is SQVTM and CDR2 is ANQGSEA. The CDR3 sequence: CSVEDLLDRSKGGYTF. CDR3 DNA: TGCAGCGTTGAAGACCTCCTGGACAGGAGCAAGGGCGGCTACACCTTC.

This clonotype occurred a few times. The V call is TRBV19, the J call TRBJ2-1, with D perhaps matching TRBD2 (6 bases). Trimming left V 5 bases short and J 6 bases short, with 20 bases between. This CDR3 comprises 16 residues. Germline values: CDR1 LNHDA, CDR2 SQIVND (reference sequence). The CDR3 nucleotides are TGTGCCAGTAGTCCGCGAAGCGGGCTGGGGGGCAATGAGCAGTTCTTC. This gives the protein CASSPRSGLGGNEQFF.

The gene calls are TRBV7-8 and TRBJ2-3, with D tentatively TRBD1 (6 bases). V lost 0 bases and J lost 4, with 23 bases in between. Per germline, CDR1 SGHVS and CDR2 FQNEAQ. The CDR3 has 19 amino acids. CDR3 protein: CASSLAGVVPGVRADTQYF. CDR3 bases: TGTGCCAGCAGCTTAGCTGGGGTGGTTCCAGGGGTTCGGGCAGATACGCAGTATTTT.

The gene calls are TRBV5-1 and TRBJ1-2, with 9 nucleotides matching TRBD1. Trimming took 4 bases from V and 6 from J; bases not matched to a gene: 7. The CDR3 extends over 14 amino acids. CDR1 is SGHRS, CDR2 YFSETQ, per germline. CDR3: CASSLTTGGDGYTF. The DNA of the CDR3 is TGCGCCAGCAGCCTTACGACAGGGGGAGATGGCTACACCTTC.

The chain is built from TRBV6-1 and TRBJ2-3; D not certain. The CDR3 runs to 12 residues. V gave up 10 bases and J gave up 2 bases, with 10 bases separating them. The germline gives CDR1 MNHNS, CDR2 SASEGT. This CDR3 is CATRHDTDTQYF. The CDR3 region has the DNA TGTGCCACCCGTCACGACACAGATACGCAGTATTTT.

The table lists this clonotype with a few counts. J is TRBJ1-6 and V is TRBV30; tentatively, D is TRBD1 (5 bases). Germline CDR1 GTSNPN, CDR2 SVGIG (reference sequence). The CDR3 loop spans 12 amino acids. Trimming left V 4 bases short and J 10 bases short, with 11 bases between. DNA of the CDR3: TGTGCCTGGACCCAAACAGGATCACCCCTCCACTTT. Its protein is CAWTQTGSPLHF.

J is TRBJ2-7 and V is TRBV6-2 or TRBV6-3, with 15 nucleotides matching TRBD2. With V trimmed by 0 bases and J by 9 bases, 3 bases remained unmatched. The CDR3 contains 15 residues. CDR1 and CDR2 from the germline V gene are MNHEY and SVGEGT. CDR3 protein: CASSYSGLAGGLQYF. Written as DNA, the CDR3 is TGTGCCAGCAGTTACTCGGGACTAGCGGGGGGCCTGCAGTACTTC.

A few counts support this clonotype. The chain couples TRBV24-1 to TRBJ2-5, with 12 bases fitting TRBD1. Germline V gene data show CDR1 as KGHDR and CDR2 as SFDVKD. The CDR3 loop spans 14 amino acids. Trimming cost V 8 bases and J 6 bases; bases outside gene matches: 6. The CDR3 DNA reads TGTGCCACCAATCCGGGACAGGGGGCTCAGACCCAGTACTTC. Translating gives CATNPGQGAQTQYF.

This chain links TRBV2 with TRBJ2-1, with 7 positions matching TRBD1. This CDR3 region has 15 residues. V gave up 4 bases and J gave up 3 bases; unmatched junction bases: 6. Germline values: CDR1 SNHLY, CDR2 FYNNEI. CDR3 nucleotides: TGTGCCAGCAGTGCTTTCGGACAGGACTACAATGAGCAGTTCTTC. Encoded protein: CASSAFGQDYNEQFF.

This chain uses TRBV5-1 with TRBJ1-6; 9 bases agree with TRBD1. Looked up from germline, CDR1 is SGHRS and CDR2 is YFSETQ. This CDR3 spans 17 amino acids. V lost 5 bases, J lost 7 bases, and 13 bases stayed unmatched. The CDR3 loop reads CASSSPGQGAGNSPLHF. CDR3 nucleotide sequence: TGCGCCAGCAGTTCTCCGGGACAGGGAGCGGGGAATTCACCCCTCCACTTT.

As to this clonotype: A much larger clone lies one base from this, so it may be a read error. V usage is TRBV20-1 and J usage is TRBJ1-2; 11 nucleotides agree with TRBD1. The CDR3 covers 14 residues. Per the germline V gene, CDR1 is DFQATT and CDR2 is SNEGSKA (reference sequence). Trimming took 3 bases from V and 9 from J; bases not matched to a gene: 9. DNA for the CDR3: TGCAGTGCTAGTAATACGGGACAGGGGGATAGCTACACCTTC. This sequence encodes CSASNTGQGDSYTF.

The CDR3 loop is CASSIDRRDTHTQYF. CDR3 DNA: TGTGCCAGTAGTATAGATCGGAGAGACACCCATACGCAGTATTTT. The chain combines TRBV19 with TRBJ2-3; D not resolved. The V gene's germline CDR1 is LNHDA and CDR2 SQIVND (reference sequence). Trimming left V 0 bases short and J 7 bases short, with 14 bases between. This CDR3 has 15 amino acids.

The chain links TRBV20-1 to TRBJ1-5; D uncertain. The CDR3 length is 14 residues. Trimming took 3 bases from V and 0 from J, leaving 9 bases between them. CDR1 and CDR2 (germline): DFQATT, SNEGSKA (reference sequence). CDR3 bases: TGCAGTGCTAGGGTAGCTGCTAGCAATCAGCCCCAGCATTTT. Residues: CSARVAASNQPQHF.

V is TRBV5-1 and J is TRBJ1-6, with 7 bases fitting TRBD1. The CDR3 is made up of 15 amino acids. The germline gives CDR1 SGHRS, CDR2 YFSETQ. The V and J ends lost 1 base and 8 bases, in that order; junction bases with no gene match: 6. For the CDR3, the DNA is TGCGCCAGCAGCTTGTCCGGTACAGGGGATTCACCCCTCCACTTT. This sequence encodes CASSLSGTGDSPLHF.

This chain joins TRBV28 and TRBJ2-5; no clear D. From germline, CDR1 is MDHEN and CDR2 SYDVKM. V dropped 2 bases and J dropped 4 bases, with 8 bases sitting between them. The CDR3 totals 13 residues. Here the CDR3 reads CASSLPPPETQYF. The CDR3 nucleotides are TGTGCCAGCAGTTTACCCCCCCCAGAGACCCAGTACTTC.

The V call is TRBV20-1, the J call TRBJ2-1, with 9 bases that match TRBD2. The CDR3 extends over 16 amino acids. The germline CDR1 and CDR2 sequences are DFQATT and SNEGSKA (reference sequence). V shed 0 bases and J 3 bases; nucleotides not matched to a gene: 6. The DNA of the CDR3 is TGCAGTGCTAGAGATCGCCTAGCGGGACGCTACAATGAGCAGTTCTTC. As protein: CSARDRLAGRYNEQFF.

The CDR3 DNA reads as TGTGCCAGCAGCTACAGGGATCTCACAGATACGCAGTATTTT. Encoded protein: CASSYRDLTDTQYF. The chain recombines TRBV7-2 with TRBJ2-3; weak D call: TRBD1 (6 bases). This CDR3 has 14 residues. V dropped 4 bases and J dropped 2 bases, with 10 bases sitting between them. Per the germline V gene, CDR1 is SGHTA and CDR2 is FQGNSA.

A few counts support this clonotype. CDR3 sequence: CASSFSTGVHGYTF. The CDR3 DNA follows: TGTGCCAGCAGTTTTTCCACAGGGGTCCATGGCTACACCTTC. The genes are TRBV27 and TRBJ1-2, with 7 bases lining up with TRBD1. This CDR3 region has 14 residues. Germline V CDR1 and CDR2: MNHEY, SMNVEV (reference sequence). The V and J ends lost 3 bases and 6 bases, in that order; junction bases with no gene match: 7.

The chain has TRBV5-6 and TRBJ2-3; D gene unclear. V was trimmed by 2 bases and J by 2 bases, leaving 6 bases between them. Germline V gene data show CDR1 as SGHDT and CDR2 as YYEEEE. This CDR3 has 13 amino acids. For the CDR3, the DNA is TGTGCCAGCAGCTTTCGGGTCACAGATACGCAGTATTTT. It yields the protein CASSFRVTDTQYF.